This TCR beta chain came from a study of lymphopenia after photon versus proton radiotherapy. Clones were read by immunoSEQ multiplex PCR, and TCRdb kept only the in-frame ones, dropping some. The sample holds about 26,000 clones, around four fifths seen once. Notes on the study in general: Oligoclonal CD8+ Temra expansion after nadir drove photon patients' diversity drop. Proton therapy kept repertoires fairly stable, unlike photons, which gained effector/memory cells.

Comment on this clone: What it binds is not known.

The CDR3 has 12 residues. V was trimmed by 8 bases and J by 0 bases, leaving 6 bases between them. CDR1 is LNHDA, CDR2 SQIVND, per germline (reference sequence). This rearrangement joins TRBV19 to TRBJ2-3, with D uncertain. This sequence was found in a woman in her forties or fifties with pancreatic cancer. The sequencing used peripheral blood, collected from a patient treated with photon-based radiotherapy. The CDR3 nucleotides read TGTGCCAGTCGAAGTAGCACAGATACGCAGTATTTT. Its protein is CASRSSTDTQYF.